This T cell receptor beta chain was documented in a study of shared clonotypes between healthy human individuals. On this clone: The same CDR3 also results from other DNA sequences found in this sample.

Some clones are missing from TCRdb's copy, which holds only in-frame ones; the method was immunoSEQ multiplex PCR. The table shows 2 million to 2.5 million clones, with around 95% occurring only once. Germline V CDR1 and CDR2: SGHRS, YFSETQ. CDR3 length: 17 residues. Losses at the gene ends were 3 bases for V and 3 bases for J; bases not matched to a gene: 5. Material for sequencing was naive CD4+ T cells sorted from blood. Documented subset: CD45RA+ positively selected. The chain couples TRBV5-1 to TRBJ2-3, with 15 nucleotides matching TRBD2. The source of this sequence is a young man in good health. The CDR3: CASSSGLAGGPTDTQYF. CDR3 sequence (DNA): TGCGCCAGCAGCTCAGGACTAGCGGGAGGGCCTACAGATACGCAGTATTTT.